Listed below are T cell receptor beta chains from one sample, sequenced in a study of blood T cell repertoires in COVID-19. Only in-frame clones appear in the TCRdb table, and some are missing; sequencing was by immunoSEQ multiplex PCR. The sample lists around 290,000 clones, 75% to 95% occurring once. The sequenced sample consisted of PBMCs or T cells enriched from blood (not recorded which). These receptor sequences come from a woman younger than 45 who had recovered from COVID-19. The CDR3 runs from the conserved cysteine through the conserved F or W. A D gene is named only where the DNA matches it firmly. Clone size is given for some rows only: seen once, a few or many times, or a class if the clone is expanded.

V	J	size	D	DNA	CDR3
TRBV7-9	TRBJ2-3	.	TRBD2	TGTGCCAGCAGCCCCCCTTTAGCGGGTCCCACAGATACGCAGTATTTT	CASSPPLAGPTDTQYF
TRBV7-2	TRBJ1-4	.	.	TGTGCCAGCAGCTTACAGGGACAAAGAGAAAAACTGTTTTTT	CASSLQGQREKLFF
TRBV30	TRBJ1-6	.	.	TGTGCCGGGACGAGCTCCTATAATTCACCCCTCCACTTT	CAGTSSYNSPLHF
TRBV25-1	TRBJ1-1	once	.	TGTGCCAGCAGTCCTGGCGGAGAGTTAGCTTTCTTT	CASSPGGELAFF
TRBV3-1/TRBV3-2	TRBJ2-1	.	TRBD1	TGTGCCAGCAGCCCAGGGGGCGGGGCGCGGAATGAGCAGTTCTTC	CASSPGGGARNEQFF
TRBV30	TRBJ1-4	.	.	TGTGCCTGGAAAGGAGCTTTTAATGAAAAACTGTTTTTT	CAWKGAFNEKLFF
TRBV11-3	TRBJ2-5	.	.	TGTGCCAGCAGCCCAGGCGGGGTGGAAGAGACCCAGTACTTC	CASSPGGVEETQYF
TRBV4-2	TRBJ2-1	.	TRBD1	TGTGCCAGCAGCCAAGCAGGGGGCCGGTACAATGAGCAGTTCTTC	CASSQAGGRYNEQFF
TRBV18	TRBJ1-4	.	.	TGTGCCAGCTCACCGACCCCGGGAGGAGAAAAACTGTTTTTT	CASSPTPGGEKLFF
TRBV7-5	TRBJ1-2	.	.	TGTGCCAGAAGCTTCGGTACCCGAGGCAACCGATTGTATGGCTACACCTTC	CARSFGTRGNRLYGYTF
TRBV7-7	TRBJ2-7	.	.	TGTGCTAGCAGCGGAGGGACAGATCCTTCCTACGAGCAGTACTTC	CASSGGTDPSYEQYF
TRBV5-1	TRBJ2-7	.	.	TGCGCCAGCAGCACCCTGCAGACAGGTGCGGGCAACGAGCAGTACTTC	CASSTLQTGAGNEQYF
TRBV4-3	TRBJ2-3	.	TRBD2	TGCGCCAGCAGCCAAGAAGTCGGGAGGGGGGCAGATACGCAGTATTTT	CASSQEVGRGADTQYF
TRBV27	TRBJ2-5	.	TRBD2	TGTGCCAGCAGTTTAACGGGCCCCTCTAGCGGGGGTTACCAAGAGACCCAGTACTTC	CASSLTGPSSGGYQETQYF
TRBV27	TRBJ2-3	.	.	TGTGCCAGCAGTTTTAGCCATACGCAGTATTTT	CASSFSHTQYF
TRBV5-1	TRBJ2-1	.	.	TGCGCCAGCAGCCTTGGAGTCTACAATGAGCAGTTCTTC	CASSLGVYNEQFF
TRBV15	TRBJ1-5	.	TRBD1	TGTGCCACCAGCAGGACCGGGACAGGGGGCAATCAGCCCCAGCATTTT	CATSRTGTGGNQPQHF
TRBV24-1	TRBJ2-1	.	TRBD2	TGTGCCACCAGCGGACTAGCGGGAGGGCGATACAATGAGCAGTTCTTC	CATSGLAGGRYNEQFF